Listed below are T cell receptor beta chains from one sample, sequenced in a study of shared clonotypes between healthy human individuals. The repertoire was sequenced with immunoSEQ multiplex PCR; TCRdb's copy has only in-frame clones and lacks some. The top ten hold around 1.5% of the sample, which has over a million clones, around 76% seen once. The sequenced sample consisted of memory CD4+ T cells sorted from blood. The receptors come from a man aged 18 to 29 in good health. Both conserved end residues are part of each CDR3. D genes are given only for firm matches. Size values are once, few and many counts, or a class for expanded clones, and some rows have none.

J | D | V | size | DNA | CDR3
TRBJ2-7 | - | TRBV5-6 | - | TGTGCCAGCAGCTTTTATATAGGGTCCTACGAGCAGTACTTC | CASSFYIGSYEQYF
TRBJ2-7 | TRBD1 | TRBV7-2 | - | TGTGCCAGCAAGCGACAGGGGGGGACCTACGAGCAGTACTTC | CASKRQGGTYEQYF
TRBJ1-4 | - | TRBV15 | - | TGTGCCACCAGCACCCAGGGACACTCTAATGAAAAACTGTTTTTT | CATSTQGHSNEKLFF
TRBJ2-7 | TRBD2 | TRBV6-1 | - | TGTGCCAGCAGTGAAATAGCGGGGGGAAGGTCCGAGCAGTACTTC | CASSEIAGGRSEQYF
TRBJ1-5 | - | TRBV27 | - | TGTGCCAGCAGTTTCACGGGGATTAGCAATCAGCCCCAGCATTTT | CASSFTGISNQPQHF
TRBJ2-2 | - | TRBV7-2 | - | TGTGCCAGCAGCCCCCAGACACCGAGAAATACCGGGGAGCTGTTTTTT | CASSPQTPRNTGELFF
TRBJ1-1 | - | TRBV5-8 | - | TGTGCCAGCAGCTTGGTGTGGGTCACTGAAGCTTTCTTT | CASSLVWVTEAFF
TRBJ2-5 | TRBD1 | TRBV6-6 | - | TGTGCCAGCAGGAAAACAACAGGGGGCGAAAAGACCCAGTACTTC | CASRKTTGGEKTQYF
TRBJ2-1 | TRBD1 | TRBV9 | - | TGTGCCAGCAACCCTTGGGAAACAGGGGGGTACAATGAGCAGTTCTTC | CASNPWETGGYNEQFF
TRBJ1-5 | TRBD1 | TRBV6-1 | few | TGTGCCAGCAGCCCCGGGACAGGGACGTTTCAGCCCCAGCATTTT | CASSPGTGTFQPQHF
TRBJ2-2 | - | TRBV14 | few | TGTGCCAGCAGCCGGGTTTCCGTGGCCGGGGAGCTGTTTTTT | CASSRVSVAGELFF
TRBJ1-1 | - | TRBV6-1 | - | TGTGCCAGCAGTGAATGGCGGGCGGGGAACACTGAAGCTTTCTTT | CASSEWRAGNTEAFF
TRBJ2-3 | TRBD2 | TRBV9 | - | TGTGCCAGCAGCGTAGGAAGGGATAGCGGGGTCACAGATACGCAGTATTTT | CASSVGRDSGVTDTQYF
TRBJ2-3 | - | TRBV6-1 | - | TGTGCCAGCAGTGAAAATACAGATACGCAGTATTTT | CASSENTDTQYF
TRBJ1-5 | - | TRBV10-2 | once | TGCGCCAGCAGTGTAGGGAGCAATCAGCCCCAGCATTTT | CASSVGSNQPQHF
TRBJ2-7 | TRBD1 | TRBV5-1 | - | TGCGCCAGCAGACTAGACAGGGGCGAGCAGTACTTC | CASRLDRGEQYF
TRBJ1-6 | - | TRBV19 | - | TGTGCCAGTACCGGGGGGAGCTCCTATAATTCACCCCTCCACTTT | CASTGGSSYNSPLHF
TRBJ2-6 | - | TRBV30 | - | TGTGCCTGGACGGGGGCCAACGTCCTGACTTTC | CAWTGANVLTF
TRBJ2-1 | TRBD1 | TRBV5-6 | - | TGTGCCAGCAGCGCGGGACAGGGGGGGTACAATGAGCAGTTCTTC | CASSAGQGGYNEQFF
TRBJ1-3 | - | TRBV4-2 | - | TGTGCCAGCAGATTTGGCGGCTCTGGAAACACCATATATTTT | CASRFGGSGNTIYF
TRBJ2-3 | - | TRBV5-4 | - | TGTGCCAGCAGCTTGGGGGGGGCGCGCACAGATACGCAGTATTTT | CASSLGGARTDTQYF
TRBJ2-1 | TRBD2 | TRBV6-1 | few | TGTGCCAGCAGTACTGCTAGCGGCTCCTACAATGAGCAGTTCTTC | CASSTASGSYNEQFF
TRBJ2-5 | TRBD2 | TRBV5-1 | - | TGCGCCAGTTCTAGCGGGAGCGCCCTCGGCGAGACCCAGTACTTC | CASSSGSALGETQYF
TRBJ2-7 | - | TRBV14 | - | TGTGCCAGCAGCCAATTGGGGGCCTACGAGCAGTACTTC | CASSQLGAYEQYF
TRBJ1-4 | TRBD1 | TRBV7-2 | - | TGTGCCAGCAGCTCCTGGGACAGCGGAACCTCCGGTAATGAAAAACTGTTTTTT | CASSSWDSGTSGNEKLFF
TRBJ1-3 | - | TRBV19 | - | TGTGCCAGTAGCCCGGGACGGTACTCTGGAAACACCATATATTTT | CASSPGRYSGNTIYF
TRBJ1-1 | TRBD1 | TRBV7-7 | - | TGTGCTAGCAGCTTAGATGGGACAGGGAAGGACACTGAAGCTTTCTTT | CASSLDGTGKDTEAFF
TRBJ1-1 | - | TRBV12-5 | few | TGTGCTAGTGGTTTGGTACAGATTATGTACGGGACTGAAGCTTTCTTT | CASGLVQIMYGTEAFF
TRBJ2-2 | - | TRBV7-3 | - | TGTGCCAGCACCCCCGAGCAGGGGCTCACCGGGGAGCTGTTTTTT | CASTPEQGLTGELFF
TRBJ2-3 | - | TRBV27 | - | TGTGCCAGCAGGATGGTTGGAGGGACAGATACGCAGTATTTT | CASRMVGGTDTQYF
TRBJ2-7 | TRBD1 | TRBV6-6 | - | TGTGCCAGCAGATTGACAGGGAAGGGCGAGCAGTACTTC | CASRLTGKGEQYF
TRBJ2-5 | - | TRBV18 | - | TGTGCCAGCTCACCACCCGGGGGCGCGGAGACCCAGTACTTC | CASSPPGGAETQYF
TRBJ1-4 | - | TRBV2 | - | TGTGCCAGCAGTGAACGGCGGGCACCTGAAAAACTGTTTTTT | CASSERRAPEKLFF
TRBJ2-2 | TRBD2 | TRBV28 | - | TGTGCCAGCAGTCCACCTTTGGAGCGGGAGGTGTTGAACACCGGGGAGCTGTTTTTT | CASSPPLEREVLNTGELFF
TRBJ1-1 | - | TRBV7-6 | - | TGTGCCAGCAGCTTAGCGGGGGCAGCCGTCACTGAAGCTTTCTTT | CASSLAGAAVTEAFF
TRBJ2-5 | - | TRBV5-5 | - | TGTGCCAGCAGCTTGGATTGGCCGAAGGGAAGAATTGGTGTTACCCAGTACTTC | CASSLDWPKGRIGVTQYF
TRBJ2-7 | TRBD2 | TRBV7-2 | - | TGTGCCAGCAGCATTCAACCCGGACTAGCGGGGGGGATCGGCTTC | CASSIQPGLAGGIGF
TRBJ2-7 | TRBD2 | TRBV7-9 | - | TGTGCCAGCAGCTTTAGCGGGAGAAACCCCTACGAGCAGTACTTC | CASSFSGRNPYEQYF
TRBJ1-5 | - | TRBV4-1 | - | TGCGCCAGCAGCCAAGGAACGAGGGACAATCAGCCCCAGCATTTT | CASSQGTRDNQPQHF
TRBJ1-1 | - | TRBV11-3 | - | TGTGCCAGCAGCTTAGAAGGAGGGCGAGAAGCTTTCTTT | CASSLEGGREAFF
TRBJ2-1 | - | TRBV7-9 | - | TGTGCCAGCAGCCGCCGTGGTCTAGAGCTAAATGAGCAGTTCTTC | CASSRRGLELNEQFF
TRBJ2-7 | - | TRBV29-1 | - | TGCAGCGTTGATGGGGGCAAGCCCTACGAGCAGTACTTC | CSVDGGKPYEQYF
TRBJ1-2 | - | TRBV5-1 | - | TGCGCCAGCAGCTTAAATGACGACAGTGGCTACACCTTC | CASSLNDDSGYTF
TRBJ2-3 | - | TRBV5-1 | - | TGCGCCAGCAGCTTGGGAAATGACGTTGGCACAGATACGCAGTATTTT | CASSLGNDVGTDTQYF
TRBJ1-5 | - | TRBV28 | - | TGTGCCAGCAGTTTTGGGCCAGGTAGAAATCAGCCCCAGCATTTT | CASSFGPGRNQPQHF
TRBJ1-5 | - | TRBV6-1 | - | TGTGCCAGCAGTGAATTCAGGAGTCAGCCCCAGCATTTT | CASSEFRSQPQHF
TRBJ2-1 | - | TRBV4-3 | - | TGCGCCAGCAGCCAAGGAACGGGCTCCTACAATGAGCAGTTCTTC | CASSQGTGSYNEQFF
TRBJ1-1 | - | TRBV5-1 | many | TGCGCCAGCAGCTTGGAGCTGAACACTGAAGCTTTCTTT | CASSLELNTEAFF